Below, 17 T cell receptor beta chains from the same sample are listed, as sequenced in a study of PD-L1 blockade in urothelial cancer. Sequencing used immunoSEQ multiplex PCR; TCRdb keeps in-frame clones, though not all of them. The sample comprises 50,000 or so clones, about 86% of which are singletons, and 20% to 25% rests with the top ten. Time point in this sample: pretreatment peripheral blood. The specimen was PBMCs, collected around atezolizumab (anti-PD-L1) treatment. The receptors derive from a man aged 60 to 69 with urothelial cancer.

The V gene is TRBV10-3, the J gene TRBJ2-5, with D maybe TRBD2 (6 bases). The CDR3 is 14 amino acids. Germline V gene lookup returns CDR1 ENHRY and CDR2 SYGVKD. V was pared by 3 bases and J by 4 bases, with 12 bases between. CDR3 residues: CAISEGGSSETQYF. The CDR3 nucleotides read TGTGCCATCAGTGAAGGAGGGTCCTCAGAGACCCAGTACTTC.

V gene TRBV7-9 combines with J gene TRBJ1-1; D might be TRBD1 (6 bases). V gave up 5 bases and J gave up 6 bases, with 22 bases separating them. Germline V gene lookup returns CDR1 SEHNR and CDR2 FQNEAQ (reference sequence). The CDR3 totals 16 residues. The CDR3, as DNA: TGTGCCAGCAGCCGCCCTGTGACAGGTGACAACGCTGAAGCTTTCTTT. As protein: CASSRPVTGDNAEAFF.

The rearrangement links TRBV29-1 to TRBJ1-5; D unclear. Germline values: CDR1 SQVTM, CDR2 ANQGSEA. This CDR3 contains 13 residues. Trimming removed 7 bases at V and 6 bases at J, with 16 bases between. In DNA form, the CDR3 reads TGCAGCGCCTCCCTGAACGAGGGTCAGCCCCAGCATTTT. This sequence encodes CSASLNEGQPQHF.

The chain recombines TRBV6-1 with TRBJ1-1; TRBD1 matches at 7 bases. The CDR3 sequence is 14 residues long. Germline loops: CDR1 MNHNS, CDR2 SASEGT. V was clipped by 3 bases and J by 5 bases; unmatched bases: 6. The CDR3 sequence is CASSDRGLGTEAFF. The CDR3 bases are TGTGCCAGCAGTGATAGGGGGCTTGGGACTGAAGCTTTCTTT.

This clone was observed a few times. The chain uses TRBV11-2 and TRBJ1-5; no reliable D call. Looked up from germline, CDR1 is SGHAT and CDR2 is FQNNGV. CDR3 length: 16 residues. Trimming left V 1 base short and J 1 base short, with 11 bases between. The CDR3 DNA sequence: TGTGCCAGCAGCTTAGTTGGAGGTCTCAGCAATCAGCCCCAGCATTTT. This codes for CASSLVGGLSNQPQHF.

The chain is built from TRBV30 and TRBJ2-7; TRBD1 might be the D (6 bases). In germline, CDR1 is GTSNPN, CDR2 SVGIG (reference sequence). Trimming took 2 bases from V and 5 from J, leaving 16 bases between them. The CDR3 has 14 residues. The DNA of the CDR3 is TGTGCCTGGAGTTATGGGGGCCCGCGAAACGAGCAGTACTTC. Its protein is CAWSYGGPRNEQYF. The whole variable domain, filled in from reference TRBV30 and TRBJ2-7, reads SQTIHQWPATLVQPVGSPLSLECTVEGTSNPNLYWYRQAAGRGLQLLFYSVGIGQISSEVPQNLSASRPQDRQFILSSKKLLLSDSGFYLCAWSYGGPRNEQYFGPGTRLTVT.

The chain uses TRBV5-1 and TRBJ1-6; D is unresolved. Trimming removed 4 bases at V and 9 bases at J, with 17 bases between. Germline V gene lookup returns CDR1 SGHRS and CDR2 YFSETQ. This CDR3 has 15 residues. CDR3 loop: CASSDGLRDASPLHF. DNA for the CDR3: TGCGCCAGCAGCGACGGACTCCGAGACGCTTCACCCCTCCACTTT.

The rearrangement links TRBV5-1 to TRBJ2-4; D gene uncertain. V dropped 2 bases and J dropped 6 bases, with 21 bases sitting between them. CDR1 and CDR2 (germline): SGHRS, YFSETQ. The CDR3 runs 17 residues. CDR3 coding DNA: TGCGCCAGCAGCTTAGGAGCGAGGCAAGGTACCCTAAACATTCAGTACTTC. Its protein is CASSLGARQGTLNIQYF.

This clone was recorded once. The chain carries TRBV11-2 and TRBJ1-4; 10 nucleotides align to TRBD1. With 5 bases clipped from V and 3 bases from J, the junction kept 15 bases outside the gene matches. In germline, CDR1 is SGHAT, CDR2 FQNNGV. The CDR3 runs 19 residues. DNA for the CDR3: TGTGCCAGCAGCCTGAGGGGCGACAGGGGGCGAATGGCTAATGAAAAACTGTTTTTT. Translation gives CASSLRGDRGRMANEKLFF.

CDR3 sequence: CASSPRNSETQYF. The DNA of the CDR3 is TGTGCCAGCTCCCCCCGTAATTCCGAGACCCAGTACTTC. V and J are TRBV2 and TRBJ2-5; the D is unclear. V lost 8 bases and J lost 5, with 15 bases in between. Germline V gene sequence: CDR1 SNHLY, CDR2 FYNNEI. The CDR3 consists of 13 residues.

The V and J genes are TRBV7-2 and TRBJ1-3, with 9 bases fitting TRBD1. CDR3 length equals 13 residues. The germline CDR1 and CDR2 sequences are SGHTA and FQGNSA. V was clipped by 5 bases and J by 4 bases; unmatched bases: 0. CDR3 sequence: CASSGQGGNTIYF. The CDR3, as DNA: TGTGCCAGCAGCGGACAGGGGGGAAACACCATATATTTT. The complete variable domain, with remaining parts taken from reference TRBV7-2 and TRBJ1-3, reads GAGVSQSPSNKVTEKGKDVELRCDPISGHTALYWYRQSLGQGLEFLIYFQGNSAPDKSGLPSDRFSAERTGGSVSTLTIQRTQQEDSAVYLCASSGQGGNTIYFGEGSWLTVV.

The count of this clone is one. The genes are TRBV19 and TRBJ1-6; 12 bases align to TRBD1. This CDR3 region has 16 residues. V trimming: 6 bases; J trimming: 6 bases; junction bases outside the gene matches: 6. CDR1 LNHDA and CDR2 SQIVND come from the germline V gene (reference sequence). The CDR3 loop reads CASRDGTGGGNSPLHF. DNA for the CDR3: TGTGCCAGTAGGGACGGGACAGGGGGCGGTAATTCACCCCTCCACTTT.

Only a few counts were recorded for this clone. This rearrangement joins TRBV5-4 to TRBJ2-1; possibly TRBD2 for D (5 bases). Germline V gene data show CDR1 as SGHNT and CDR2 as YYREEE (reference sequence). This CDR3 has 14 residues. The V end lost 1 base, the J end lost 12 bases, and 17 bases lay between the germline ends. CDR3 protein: CASSLYGSAMRQFF. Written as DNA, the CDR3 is TGTGCCAGCAGCTTGTACGGTAGCGCAATGAGGCAGTTCTTC.

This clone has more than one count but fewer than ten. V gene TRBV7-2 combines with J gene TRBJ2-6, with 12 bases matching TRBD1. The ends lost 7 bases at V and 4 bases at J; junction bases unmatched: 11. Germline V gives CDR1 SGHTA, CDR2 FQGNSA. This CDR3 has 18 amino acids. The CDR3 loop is CASNLRGQGAPGANVLTF. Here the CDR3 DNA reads TGTGCCAGCAATCTTAGGGGACAGGGGGCACCCGGGGCCAACGTCCTGACTTTC.

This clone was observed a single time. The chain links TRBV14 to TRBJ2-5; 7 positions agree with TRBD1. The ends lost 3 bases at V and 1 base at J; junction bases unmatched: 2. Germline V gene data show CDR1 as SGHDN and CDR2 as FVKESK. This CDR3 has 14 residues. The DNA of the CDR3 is TGTGCCAGCAGCCACAACAGGGGCCAAGAGACCCAGTACTTC. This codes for CASSHNRGQETQYF.

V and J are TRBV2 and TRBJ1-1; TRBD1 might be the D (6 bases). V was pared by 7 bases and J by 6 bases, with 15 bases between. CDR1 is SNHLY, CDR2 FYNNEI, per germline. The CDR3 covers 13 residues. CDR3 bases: TGTGCCAGCAATCAACAGGGTAGCGCTGAAGCTTTCTTT. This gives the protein CASNQQGSAEAFF.

CDR3 in amino acids: CASSQGGSNTGELFF. Here the CDR3 DNA reads TGTGCCAGCAGCCAAGGAGGCTCCAACACCGGGGAGCTGTTTTTT. The chain uses TRBV7-3 and TRBJ2-2, with D perhaps TRBD2 (5 bases). The CDR3 is made up of 15 amino acids. Germline V gene data show CDR1 as SGHTA and CDR2 as FQGTGA. The V end was cut by 5 bases, the J end by 2 bases, with 12 bases between.